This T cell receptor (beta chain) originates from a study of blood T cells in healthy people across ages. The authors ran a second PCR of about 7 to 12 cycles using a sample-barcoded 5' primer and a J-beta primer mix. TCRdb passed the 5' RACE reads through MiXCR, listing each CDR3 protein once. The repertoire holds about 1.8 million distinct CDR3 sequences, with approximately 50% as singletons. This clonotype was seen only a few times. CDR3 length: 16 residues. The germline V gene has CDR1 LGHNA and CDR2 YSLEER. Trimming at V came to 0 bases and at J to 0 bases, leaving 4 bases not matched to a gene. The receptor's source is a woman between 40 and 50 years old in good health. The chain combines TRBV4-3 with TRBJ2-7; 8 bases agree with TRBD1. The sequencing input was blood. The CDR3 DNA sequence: TGCGCCAGCAGCCAAGATTGGACAGGGTTCTCCTACGAGCAGTACTTC. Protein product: CASSQDWTGFSYEQYF.